This record concerns one T cell receptor (beta chain) sequence. Its antigen is unidentified. The table came from immunoSEQ multiplex PCR; TCRdb's copy has only in-frame clones and leaves some out. The sample records 80,000 to 130,000 clones, around 95% being singletons. The J segment lost 4 bases and the V segment lost 4 bases, leaving 14 bases of the junction unmatched. Germline V gives CDR1 MDHEN, CDR2 SYDVKM. The CDR3 covers 17 residues. The sample is drawn from a study of siplizumab effects on memory and regulatory T cells. Whole-study results and caveats: In unstimulated cells, naive T cells appeared more diverse than memory T cells and seemed major alloresponse contributors. Treg origin accounted for an average of around 69% of mappable alloreactive CD4+ clones with siplizumab and about 30% in controls.

Sequencing was done on a sample of Tregs sorted from blood. J is TRBJ2-7 and V is TRBV28; TRBD2 matches at 9 bases. The source of this sequence is a human donor in good health. CDR3 bases: TGTGCCAGCAGTTACCAATACGGGGGACTAGCTAGTTACGAGCAGTACTTC. Translated: CASSYQYGGLASYEQYF.